This TCR beta chain derives from a study of blood T cells in healthy people across ages. The overall study: About one barcoded beta molecule was captured per two T cells (by template switching). General study results and limits: It was held that diversity estimates obtained from one million T cells represented underestimates.

This clonotype turned up a few times. Antigen unknown. CDR1 SGHRS and CDR2 YFSETQ come from the germline V gene. Between the trimmed V and J ends, which lost 4 bases and 9 bases, there was a span of 17 bases. The CDR3 runs to 13 residues. Next came a second PCR, run for 7 to 11 cycles, which used a sample-barcoded 5' primer along with a J-beta primer mix. Sequencing yielded, for each sample, at least 3 million paired-end reads carrying CDR3. Using its own MiXCR run on the 5' RACE reads, TCRdb lists one record per CDR3 protein. The table shows about 640,000 distinct CDR3 sequences, with about 53% occurring only once.

J is TRBJ2-7 and V is TRBV5-1, with D maybe TRBD2 (5 bases). The TCR originated in a man in his fifties or sixties in good health. The sample comprised blood. The CDR3 nucleotides read TGCGCCAGCAGCCAGCGGAGACTTCCCTCGCAGTACTTC. It encodes CASSQRRLPSQYF.